A single sample is the source of the 18 T cell receptor beta chains below, sequenced in a study of T-cell reconstitution after alpha-beta-depleted transplantation in children. Unique molecular identifiers were used to barcode this TCRbeta library. TCRdb reprocessed the PCR reads with MiXCR, giving one entry per CDR3 protein. The sample has some 500,000 distinct CDR3 sequences; about a sixth are singletons. The sample here was PBMCs from the stem cell graft donor, taken from the stem cell graft. The receptors here all came from a human donor who donated a stem cell graft to a child with acute lymphoblastic leukemia.

Ten or more counts support this clonotype. The V gene is TRBV6-4, the J gene TRBJ2-3; 8 bases are a match to TRBD1. Unmatched junction bases numbered 4, after V lost 3 bases and J lost 5 bases. The V gene's germline CDR1 is MRHNA and CDR2 SNTAGT. The CDR3 sequence is 14 residues long. In nucleotides, the CDR3 is TGTGCCAGCAGTGAGGCAGGGGGCGAAGATACGCAGTATTTT. This sequence encodes CASSEAGGEDTQYF.

This clonotype has only one observation. This chain uses TRBV29-1 with TRBJ2-2, with 9 bases matching TRBD1. The CDR3 runs 16 residues. Trimming removed 4 bases from V and 4 bases from J; junction bases left unmatched: 10. Germline lookup yields CDR1 SQVTM and CDR2 ANQGSEA. The CDR3 loop is CSVAFHRDRATGELFF. CDR3 nucleotide sequence: TGCAGCGTTGCGTTCCACCGGGACAGGGCCACCGGGGAGCTGTTTTTT.

The rearrangement uses TRBV4-1 and TRBJ2-7; 7 bases map to TRBD1. Germline trimming cut 0 bases from V and 3 bases from J; bases unmatched to any gene: 2. The CDR3 runs 14 residues. The germline V gene has CDR1 MGHRA and CDR2 YSYEKL. The CDR3 DNA follows: TGCGCCAGCAGCCAAGATTGGGACAGCTACGAGCAGTACTTC. It encodes CASSQDWDSYEQYF.

V usage is TRBV5-6 and J usage is TRBJ2-3, with D uncertain. Trimming pared 0 bases from V and 2 bases from J, leaving 4 bases between. CDR3 length: 13 residues. In germline, CDR1 is SGHDT, CDR2 YYEEEE. CDR3 amino acids: CASSLATTDTQYF. Here the CDR3 DNA reads TGTGCCAGCAGCTTGGCGACCACAGATACGCAGTATTTT.

In this sample, this clonotype turned up a few times. The rearrangement uses TRBV9 and TRBJ2-3; D gene uncertain. This CDR3 spans 14 amino acids. Germline values: CDR1 SGDLS, CDR2 YYNGEE. Trimming pared 0 bases from V and 6 bases from J, leaving 11 bases between. The CDR3 here is CASSVASGEDTQYF. The DNA of the CDR3 is TGTGCCAGCAGCGTAGCGTCCGGAGAGGATACGCAGTATTTT.

The rearrangement links TRBV20-1 to TRBJ2-1; 8 bases are a match to TRBD2. Germline lookup yields CDR1 DFQATT and CDR2 SNEGSKA (reference sequence). V was clipped by 1 base and J by 0 bases; unmatched bases: 5. This CDR3 has 16 residues. CDR3: CSARARLASSYNEQFF. The CDR3 DNA reads as TGCAGTGCTAGAGCCCGACTAGCGAGCTCCTACAATGAGCAGTTCTTC.

This chain uses TRBV19 with TRBJ2-2; 9 nucleotides agree with TRBD1. J lost 5 bases, V lost 4 bases, and 5 bases had no gene match. Germline values: CDR1 LNHDA, CDR2 SQIVND (reference sequence). The CDR3 totals 15 residues. The CDR3 coding sequence is TGTGCCAGTAGTACCCGGGACAGGGCAACCGGGGAGCTGTTTTTT. This translates into CASSTRDRATGELFF.

The chain couples TRBV15 to TRBJ2-7; 8 nucleotides align to TRBD2. V lost 0 bases, J lost 2 bases, and 15 bases stayed unmatched. CDR1 and CDR2 (germline): LNHNV, YYDKDF (reference sequence). The CDR3 covers 19 residues. The CDR3 here is CATSRDLGSAGVNPYEQYF. CDR3 DNA sequence: TGTGCCACCAGCAGAGATTTAGGGTCAGCGGGAGTGAATCCCTACGAGCAGTACTTC.

In its sample, this clonotype was seen a few times. The chain carries TRBV4-1 and TRBJ1-4; 8 positions agree with TRBD1. Germline CDR1 MGHRA, CDR2 YSYEKL. Trimming at V came to 0 bases and at J to 0 bases, leaving 9 bases not matched to a gene. The CDR3 spans 19 residues. The CDR3 reads CASSQEVLGQVATNEKLFF. The CDR3 coding sequence is TGCGCCAGCAGCCAAGAAGTCCTGGGACAGGTTGCAACTAATGAAAAACTGTTTTTT.

The chain uses TRBV4-1 and TRBJ1-2; tentatively, D is TRBD1 (5 bases). The germline CDR1 and CDR2 sequences are MGHRA and YSYEKL. The CDR3 runs to 15 residues. Trimming shortened V by 1 base and J by 2 bases, and 11 bases separated the two germline ends. The CDR3 reads CASSQGGWGNYGYTF. The CDR3 nucleotides are TGCGCCAGCAGCCAAGGGGGCTGGGGGAACTATGGCTACACCTTC.

CDR3 in DNA: TGTGCCAGCAGTTTATCGGGGACAGGGAGAGGCTACACCTTC. Its translation: CASSLSGTGRGYTF. The V gene is TRBV27, the J gene TRBJ1-2; 9 bases match TRBD1. CDR1 is MNHEY, CDR2 SMNVEV, per germline (reference sequence). V trimming: 0 bases; J trimming: 8 bases; junction bases outside the gene matches: 4. This CDR3 has 14 amino acids.

Only a few counts were recorded for this clonotype. The chain is built from TRBV5-1 and TRBJ2-5; no clear D. Trimming shortened V by 0 bases and J by 4 bases, and 16 bases separated the two germline ends. CDR1 is SGHRS and CDR2 is YFSETQ in the germline V gene. This CDR3 spans 16 amino acids. As DNA, the CDR3 is TGCGCCAGCAGCTTGGGCCCCGTCACCGGACCAGAGACCCAGTACTTC. Its translation is CASSLGPVTGPETQYF. Complete variable domain (other parts from reference TRBV5-1 and TRBJ2-5): KAGVTQTPRYLIKTRGQQVTLSCSPISGHRSVSWYQQTPGQGLQFLFEYFSETQRNKGNFPGRFSGRQFSNSRSEMNVSTLELGDSALYLCASSLGPVTGPETQYFGPGTRLLVL.

The chain carries TRBV5-1 and TRBJ2-7; 14 nucleotides agree with TRBD2. CDR3 length: 17 amino acids. Losses at the gene ends were 4 bases for V and 6 bases for J; bases not matched to a gene: 12. Per the germline V gene, CDR1 is SGHRS and CDR2 is YFSETQ. The CDR3 DNA is TGCGCCAGCAGCGCCGGGACTAGCGGGAGACTCCGCGTCGAGCAGTACTTC. This sequence encodes CASSAGTSGRLRVEQYF.

The chain is built from TRBV12-3 or TRBV12-4 and TRBJ1-5, with D possibly being TRBD1 (6 bases). The CDR3 has 15 residues. The V and J ends lost 6 bases and 8 bases respectively, with 20 bases between them. The CDR3: CASSRGGHREEPQHF. The DNA of the CDR3 is TGTGCCAGCAGCCGAGGGGGACACCGCGAGGAGCCCCAGCATTTT.

This clonotype was counted only a few times. The chain employs TRBV5-1 and TRBJ2-1; D possibly corresponds to TRBD2 (6 bases). This CDR3 spans 16 amino acids. Trimming stripped 2 bases from V and 5 bases from J, with 17 bases between. Per germline, CDR1 SGHRS and CDR2 YFSETQ. CDR3 amino acids: CASSFGLARTDNEQFF. Written as DNA, the CDR3 is TGCGCCAGCAGCTTCGGCCTAGCGCGAACCGACAATGAGCAGTTCTTC.

In this sample, this clonotype turned up a few times. The chain couples TRBV6-5 to TRBJ2-2; 8 bases line up with TRBD2. With V trimmed by 5 bases and J by 6 bases, 11 bases remained unmatched. Germline CDR1 is MNHEY and CDR2 is SVGAGI. The CDR3 spans 16 residues. The CDR3 sequence is CASSPRKAGAAGELFF. The DNA for the CDR3 is TGTGCCAGCAGTCCTCGCAAAGCGGGAGCCGCCGGGGAGCTGTTTTTT.

This clonotype was detected only a few times. J is TRBJ2-3 and V is TRBV15, with D unclear. CDR3 length: 10 residues. Trimming pared 8 bases from V and 6 bases from J, leaving 6 bases between. CDR1 is LNHNV and CDR2 is YYDKDF in the germline V gene (reference sequence). The CDR3 here is CATQRDTQYF. For the CDR3, the DNA is TGTGCCACCCAACGGGATACGCAGTATTTT.

This chain connects TRBV7-9 to TRBJ1-5; 9 bases map to TRBD1. Germline V gene lookup returns CDR1 SEHNR and CDR2 FQNEAQ (reference sequence). The CDR3 extends over 15 amino acids. Trimming at V came to 1 base and at J to 7 bases, leaving 5 bases not matched to a gene. DNA for the CDR3: TGTGCCAGCAGCTTAGGGGACAGGGTAGAGCAGCCCCAGCATTTT. Its protein is CASSLGDRVEQPQHF.